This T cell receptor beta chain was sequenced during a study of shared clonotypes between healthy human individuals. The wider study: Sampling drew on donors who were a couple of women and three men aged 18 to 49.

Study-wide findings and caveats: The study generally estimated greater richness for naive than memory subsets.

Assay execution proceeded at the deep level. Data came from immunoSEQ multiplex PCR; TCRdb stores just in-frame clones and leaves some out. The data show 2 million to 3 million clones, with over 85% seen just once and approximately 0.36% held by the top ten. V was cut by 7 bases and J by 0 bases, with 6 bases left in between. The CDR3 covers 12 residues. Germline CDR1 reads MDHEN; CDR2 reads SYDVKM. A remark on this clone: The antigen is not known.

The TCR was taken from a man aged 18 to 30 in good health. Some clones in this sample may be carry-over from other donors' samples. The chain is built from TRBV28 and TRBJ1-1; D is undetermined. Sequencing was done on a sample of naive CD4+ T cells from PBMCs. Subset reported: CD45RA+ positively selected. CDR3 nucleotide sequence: TGTGCCAGCAACGTTCTGAACACTGAAGCTTTCTTT. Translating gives CASNVLNTEAFF.